This passage covers 16 T cell receptor beta chains from one sample sequenced in a study of T-cell memory formation after mild COVID-19. TCRdb reprocessed the 5' RACE reads via MiXCR and lists one record per CDR3 protein. The sample lists tens of thousands of distinct CDR3 sequences, 25% to 35% occurring once. The material sequenced was PBMCs or a T cell subset sorted from them (not recorded which). The receptors were gathered from a man aged 18-30 years who had mild COVID-19 (a few samples of this study predate the infection). Cell type and time point are not known.

This chain joins TRBV6-5 and TRBJ2-5; possibly TRBD2 for D (6 bases). CDR3 length: 14 residues. V lost 2 bases and J 2 bases, leaving 9 bases between the germline ends. In germline, CDR1 is MNHEY, CDR2 SVGAGI. CDR3 nucleotides: TGTGCCAGCAGTTACATGGGGGGACAAGAGACCCAGTACTTC. Encoded protein: CASSYMGGQETQYF.

This clonotype was found once. The rearrangement joins TRBV9 to TRBJ1-2; D is unresolved. The CDR3 totals 13 residues. The V and J ends lost 1 base and 0 bases respectively, with 4 bases between them. Per germline, CDR1 SGDLS and CDR2 YYNGEE. Here the CDR3 reads CASSVTPNYGYTF. CDR3 in DNA: TGTGCCAGCAGCGTAACTCCTAACTATGGCTACACCTTC.

This clonotype was counted between two and nine times. This chain joins TRBV4-3 and TRBJ2-2; D not certain. Germline assignment: CDR1 LGHNA and CDR2 YSLEER. With 0 bases removed from V and 5 bases from J, the gap between germline ends came to 7 bases. The CDR3 runs to 14 residues. The CDR3 is CASSQEGRTGELFF. CDR3 nucleotide sequence: TGCGCCAGCAGCCAAGAGGGTCGGACCGGGGAGCTGTTTTTT.

The chain carries TRBV7-2 and TRBJ2-7; possibly TRBD2 for D (7 bases). Trimming took 4 bases from V and 7 from J, leaving 17 bases between them. From germline, CDR1 is SGHTA and CDR2 FQGNSA. The CDR3 covers 14 residues. CDR3 residues: CASSSRGPNEEQYV. CDR3 sequence (DNA): TGTGCCAGCAGCTCGCGGGGGCCGAATGAGGAGCAGTACGTC.

J is TRBJ2-1 and V is TRBV4-1; a weak D match, TRBD2 (6 bases). The CDR3 runs 15 residues. V gave up 2 bases and J gave up 5 bases, with 13 bases separating them. CDR1 and CDR2 (germline): MGHRA, YSYEKL. Here the CDR3 DNA reads TGCGCCAGCAGCCAACCGGGACTCGTAAACAATGAGCAGTTCTTC. Its translation is CASSQPGLVNNEQFF.

The chain combines TRBV6-6 with TRBJ2-7, with 8 bases identical to TRBD1. Looked up from germline, CDR1 is MNHNY and CDR2 is SVGAGI (reference sequence). The ends lost 6 bases at V and 11 bases at J; junction bases unmatched: 6. CDR3 size: 11 residues. The DNA for the CDR3 is TGTGCCAGCAGCCTTGGACAGGGAAAGTACGTC. This encodes CASSLGQGKYV.

V is TRBV20-1 and J is TRBJ2-7; TRBD2 matches 11 bases. The CDR3 loop spans 13 amino acids. Germline CDR1 is DFQATT and CDR2 is SNEGSKA (reference sequence). Trimming cost V 3 bases and J 2 bases; bases outside gene matches: 0. CDR3 loop: CSASSGGAYEQYV. The CDR3 DNA follows: TGCAGTGCTAGTAGCGGGGGGGCCTACGAGCAGTACGTC.

There are a few counts of this clonotype. The chain links TRBV27 to TRBJ2-7; 8 bases map to TRBD2. From germline, CDR1 is MNHEY and CDR2 SMNVEV (reference sequence). V shed 7 bases and J 2 bases; nucleotides not matched to a gene: 7. The CDR3 is 14 residues long. This CDR3 is CASMTGRGAYEQYF. CDR3 bases: TGTGCCAGCATGACGGGGCGGGGGGCCTACGAGCAGTACTTC.

In its sample, this clonotype was seen a few times. The chain uses TRBV9 and TRBJ1-1; tentative D call: TRBD1 (6 bases). Trimming removed 4 bases from V and 1 base from J, with 14 bases in between. The CDR3 covers 15 residues. Germline values: CDR1 SGDLS, CDR2 YYNGEE. CDR3 nucleotide sequence: TGTGCCAGCAGCCTTCGCGGGGGCGGGAACACTGAAGCTTTCTTT. Amino acid sequence: CASSLRGGGNTEAFF.

This clonotype showed up just a few times. The CDR3 DNA follows: TGTGCCAGCAGCAGACCAGGGACCCCCCATGAGCAGTTCTTC. Amino acids: CASSRPGTPHEQFF. J is TRBJ2-1 and V is TRBV7-9; perhaps D is TRBD1 or TRBD2 (5 bases each). The germline V and J ends were trimmed by 5 bases and 8 bases, with 16 bases remaining between them. The CDR3 covers 14 residues. Per germline, CDR1 SEHNR and CDR2 FQNEAQ (reference sequence). The full variable domain, in which reference TRBV7-9 and TRBJ2-1 provide the parts outside the CDR3, is DTGVSQNPRHKITKRGQNVTFRCDPISEHNRLYWYRQTLGQGPEFLTYFQNEAQLEKSRLLSDRFSAERPKGSFSTLEIQRTEQGDSAMYLCASSRPGTPHEQFFGPGTRLTVL.

The chain couples TRBV5-4 to TRBJ2-1; D is perhaps TRBD2 (6 bases). Germline values: CDR1 SGHNT, CDR2 YYREEE (reference sequence). V dropped 5 bases and J dropped 6 bases, with 12 bases sitting between them. The CDR3 totals 13 residues. CDR3 residues: CASRGLGRNEQFF. DNA for the CDR3: TGTGCCAGCAGGGGACTGGGTCGCAATGAGCAGTTCTTC.

This clonotype has more than one count but fewer than ten. The chain is built from TRBV7-7 and TRBJ2-3, with TRBD2 matching over 10 bases. V shed 8 bases, J shed 1 base, and the junction held 6 bases outside the gene matches. The V gene's germline CDR1 is SSHAT and CDR2 FNYEAQ (reference sequence). This CDR3 has 15 amino acids. This chain's CDR3 is CASAAGTSGTDTQYF. DNA of the CDR3: TGTGCCAGCGCAGCCGGGACTAGCGGCACAGATACGCAGTATTTT. Full variable domain (remainder filled in from reference TRBV7-7 and TRBJ2-3): GAGVSQSPRYKVTKRGQDVTLRCDPISSHATLYWYQQALGQGPEFLTYFNYEAQPDKSGLPSDRFSAERPEGSISTLTIQRTEQRDSAMYRCASAAGTSGTDTQYFGPGTRLTVL.

The V gene is TRBV4-2, the J gene TRBJ2-3, with unresolved D. Germline CDR1 is LGHNA and CDR2 is YNFKEQ. The CDR3 length is 15 residues. Trimming shortened V by 0 bases and J by 2 bases, and 9 bases separated the two germline ends. The chain's CDR3 is CASSQDLRLTDTQYF. As DNA, the CDR3 is TGTGCCAGCAGCCAAGACCTCAGGCTCACAGATACGCAGTATTTT.

The table lists this clonotype with a few counts. The gene calls are TRBV4-1 and TRBJ2-7, with D possibly being TRBD1 (6 bases). The CDR3 is made up of 16 amino acids. Trimming pared 0 bases from V and 0 bases from J, leaving 12 bases between. Germline V gives CDR1 MGHRA, CDR2 YSYEKL. The CDR3 loop is CASSQEHRASSYEQYF. DNA for the CDR3: TGCGCCAGCAGCCAAGAGCACAGGGCCAGCTCCTACGAGCAGTACTTC.

The chain has TRBV6-4 and TRBJ2-2, with 9 positions matching TRBD1. CDR3 length: 14 amino acids. Germline CDR1 and CDR2: MRHNA and SNTAGT. After removal of 6 bases from V and 7 bases from J, the junction contained 6 bases not matched to a gene. For the CDR3, the DNA is TGTGCCAGCAGGGGACAGGGAATAAGCGGGGAGCTGTTTTTT. As protein: CASRGQGISGELFF.

V usage is TRBV4-3 and J usage is TRBJ1-2, with a weak D call TRBD1 (6 bases). V lost 0 bases and J 8 bases, leaving 16 bases between the germline ends. This CDR3 has 15 residues. Germline V lookup: CDR1 LGHNA, CDR2 YSLEER. The CDR3 sequence is CASSQDGTHMGGYTF. The CDR3, as DNA: TGCGCCAGCAGCCAAGATGGGACACATATGGGCGGCTACACCTTC.